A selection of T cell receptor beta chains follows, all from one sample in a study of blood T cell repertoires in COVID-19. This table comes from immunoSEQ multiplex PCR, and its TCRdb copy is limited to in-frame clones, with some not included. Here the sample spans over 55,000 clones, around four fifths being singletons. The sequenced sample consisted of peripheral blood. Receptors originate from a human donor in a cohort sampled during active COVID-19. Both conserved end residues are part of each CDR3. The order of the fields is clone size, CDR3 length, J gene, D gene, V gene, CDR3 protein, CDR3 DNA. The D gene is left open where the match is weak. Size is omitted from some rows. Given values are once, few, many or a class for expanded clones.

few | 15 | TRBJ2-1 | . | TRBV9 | CASSSAVIPYNEQFF | TGTGCCAGCAGCTCAGCGGTGATTCCCTACAATGAGCAGTTCTTC
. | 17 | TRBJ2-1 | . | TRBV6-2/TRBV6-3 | CASSPGPRGARIYEQFF | TGTGCCAGCAGTCCGGGACCCCGGGGGGCTCGTATTTATGAGCAGTTCTTC
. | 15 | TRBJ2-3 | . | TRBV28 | CASSFRGFGTDTQYF | TGTGCCAGCAGTTTCCGAGGGTTTGGTACAGATACGCAGTATTTT
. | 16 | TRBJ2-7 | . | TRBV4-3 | CASSQFSTGLAREQYF | TGCGCCAGCAGCCAATTTTCAACAGGGTTGGCGCGCGAGCAGTACTTC
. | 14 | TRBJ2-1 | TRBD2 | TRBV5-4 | CASSLGGGRNEQFF | TGTGCCAGCAGCTTGGGCGGGGGTAGGAATGAGCAGTTCTTC
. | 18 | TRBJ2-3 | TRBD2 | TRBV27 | CASSLGGTSHLSADTQYF | TGTGCCAGCAGTCTAGGGGGGACTAGCCACCTGAGTGCCGATACGCAGTATTTT
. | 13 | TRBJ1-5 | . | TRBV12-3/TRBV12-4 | CASSFYEDQPQHF | TGTGCCAGCAGTTTTTACGAGGATCAGCCCCAGCATTTT
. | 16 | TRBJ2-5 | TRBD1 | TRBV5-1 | CASSLVGTGVQETQYF | TGCGCCAGCAGCTTGGTAGGGACAGGAGTTCAAGAGACCCAGTACTTC
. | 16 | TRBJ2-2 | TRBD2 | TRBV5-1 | CASSLDIAGATGELFF | TGCGCCAGCAGCTTGGATATAGCGGGGGCCACCGGGGAGCTGTTTTTT
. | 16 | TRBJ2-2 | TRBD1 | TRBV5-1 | CASSQTTGVNTGELFF | TGCGCCAGCAGCCAGACAACAGGGGTAAACACCGGGGAGCTGTTTTTT